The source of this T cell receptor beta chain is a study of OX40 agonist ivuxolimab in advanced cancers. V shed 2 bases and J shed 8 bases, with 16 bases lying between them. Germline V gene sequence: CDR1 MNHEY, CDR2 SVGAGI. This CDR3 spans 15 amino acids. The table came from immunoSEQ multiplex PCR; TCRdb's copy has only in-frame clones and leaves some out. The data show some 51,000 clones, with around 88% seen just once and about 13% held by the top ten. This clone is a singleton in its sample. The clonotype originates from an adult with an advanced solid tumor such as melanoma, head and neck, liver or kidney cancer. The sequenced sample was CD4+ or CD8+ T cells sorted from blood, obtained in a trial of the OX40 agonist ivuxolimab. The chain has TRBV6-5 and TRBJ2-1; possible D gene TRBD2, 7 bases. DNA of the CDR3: TGTGCCAGCAGTTACCTCCCCCAAGGGGGGGATGAGCAGTTCTTC. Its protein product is CASSYLPQGGDEQFF.